What follows describes a single T cell receptor (beta chain). Its antigen is undetermined. Measured with immunoSEQ multiplex PCR; TCRdb has only the in-frame clones, and not every one. The sample records roughly 63,000 clones, around 86% being singletons. The data are from a study of OX40 agonist ivuxolimab in advanced cancers. At the level of the study: Earlier treatment with anti-PD-1, anti-PD-L1 or anti-CTLA-4 was permitted, and over 35% had received some.

Overall study findings and caveats: No antigen was identified for the clonally expanded peripheral T cells.

Blood samples were obtained at baseline, cycle 4 day 1, and cycle 7 day 1. Source: CD4+ or CD8+ T cells sorted from blood, taken in a trial of the OX40 agonist ivuxolimab. This TCR was sampled from an adult with an advanced solid tumor such as melanoma, head and neck, liver or kidney cancer.

CDR3 bases: TGTGCCTGGGGGCAGAGAGGAGAGCAGTACTTC. As protein: CAWGQRGEQYF. The gene calls are TRBV30 and TRBJ2-5, with no clear D. The V gene lost 5 bases and the J gene lost 11 bases, with 15 bases spanning the gap. Germline V gives CDR1 GTSNPN, CDR2 SVGIG (reference sequence). The CDR3 spans 11 residues.